This TCR beta chain was sequenced during a study of human T cells and chemical hapten exposure. Study information: Minor pooled library volume differences mainly drove per-sample TCR yield variation. General study findings and limits: TCRs at high frequency, those above 1 in 1000, did not change with DPC sensitization.

Time point denoted: healthy volunteer bleed at 2 weeks. Unfractionated whole blood served as the source for total RNA extraction. This clonotype occurred a few times. No antigen is known for it. TCRdb redid the calling of the RACE reads with MiXCR, one entry per CDR3 protein. The data contain about 47,000 distinct CDR3 sequences, roughly 4.2% of them seen just once; the ten biggest clones take up 5.8%. Source material: whole blood. The clonotype comes from a human donor in good health. Some clones in this sample may be carry-over from other donors' samples.

DNA for the CDR3: TGTGCCAGCAGCGGAGAGGGGGGAAGGATGACCCAGTACTTC. Its translation is CASSGEGGRMTQYF. The V call is TRBV7-9, the J call TRBJ2-5, with D perhaps assigned TRBD1 or TRBD2 (6 bases each). Germline V gives CDR1 SEHNR, CDR2 FQNEAQ (reference sequence). The CDR3 loop spans 14 amino acids. Trimming removed 5 bases at V and 7 bases at J, with 17 bases between.